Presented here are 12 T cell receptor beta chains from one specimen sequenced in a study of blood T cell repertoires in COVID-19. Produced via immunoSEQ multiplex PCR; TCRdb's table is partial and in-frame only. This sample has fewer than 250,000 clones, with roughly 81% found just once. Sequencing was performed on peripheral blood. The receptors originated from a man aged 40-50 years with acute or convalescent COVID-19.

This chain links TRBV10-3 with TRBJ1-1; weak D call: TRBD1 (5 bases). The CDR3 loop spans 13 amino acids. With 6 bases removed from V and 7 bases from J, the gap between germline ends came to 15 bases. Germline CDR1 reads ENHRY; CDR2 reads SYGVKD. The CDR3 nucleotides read TGTGCCATCAGGGCGGAGGGGTTGGGTGAAGCTTTCTTT. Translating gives CAIRAEGLGEAFF.

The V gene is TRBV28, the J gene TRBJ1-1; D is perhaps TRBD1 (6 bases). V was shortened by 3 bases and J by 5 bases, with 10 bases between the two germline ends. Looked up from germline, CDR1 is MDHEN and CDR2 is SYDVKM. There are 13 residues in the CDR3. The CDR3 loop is CASSFGRGTEAFF. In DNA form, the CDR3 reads TGTGCCAGCAGTTTCGGAAGGGGGACTGAAGCTTTCTTT.

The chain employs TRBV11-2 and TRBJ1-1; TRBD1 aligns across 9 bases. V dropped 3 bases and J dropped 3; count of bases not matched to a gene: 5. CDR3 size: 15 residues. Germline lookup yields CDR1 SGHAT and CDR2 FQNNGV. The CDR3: CASSLLTGGYTEAFF. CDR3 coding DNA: TGTGCCAGCAGCTTGTTGACAGGGGGTTACACTGAAGCTTTCTTT.

The CDR3 reads CAWSERSTYNSPLHF. The CDR3 DNA sequence: TGTGCCTGGAGTGAGAGGTCAACCTATAATTCACCCCTCCACTTT. The chain links TRBV30 to TRBJ1-6; D uncertain. This CDR3 spans 15 amino acids. Germline loops: CDR1 GTSNPN, CDR2 SVGIG (reference sequence). V dropped 1 base and J dropped 2 bases, with 9 bases sitting between them. The full variable domain, its missing parts supplied by reference TRBV30 and TRBJ1-6, is SQTIHQWPATLVQPVGSPLSLECTVEGTSNPNLYWYRQAAGRGLQLLFYSVGIGQISSEVPQNLSASRPQDRQFILSSKKLLLSDSGFYLCAWSERSTYNSPLHFGNGTRLTVT.

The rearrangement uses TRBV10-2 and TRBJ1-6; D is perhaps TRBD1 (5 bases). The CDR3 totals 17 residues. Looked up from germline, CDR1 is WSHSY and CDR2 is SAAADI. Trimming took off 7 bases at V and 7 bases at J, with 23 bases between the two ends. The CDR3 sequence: CASKGSGAGQINSPLHF. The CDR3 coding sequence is TGCGCCAGCAAGGGGTCGGGCGCTGGTCAAATCAATTCACCCCTCCACTTT.

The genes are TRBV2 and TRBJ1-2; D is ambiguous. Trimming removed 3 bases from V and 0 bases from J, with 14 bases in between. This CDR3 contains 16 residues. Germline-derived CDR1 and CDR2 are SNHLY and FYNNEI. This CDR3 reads CASSDRVNPANYGYTF. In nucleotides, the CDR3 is TGTGCCAGCAGTGATCGGGTAAATCCAGCTAACTATGGCTACACCTTC.

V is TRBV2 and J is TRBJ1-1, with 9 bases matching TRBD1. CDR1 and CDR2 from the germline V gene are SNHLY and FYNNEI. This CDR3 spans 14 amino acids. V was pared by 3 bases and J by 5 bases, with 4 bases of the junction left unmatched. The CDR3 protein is CASSEGTGITEAFF. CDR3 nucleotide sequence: TGTGCCAGCAGTGAGGGGACAGGGATAACTGAAGCTTTCTTT.

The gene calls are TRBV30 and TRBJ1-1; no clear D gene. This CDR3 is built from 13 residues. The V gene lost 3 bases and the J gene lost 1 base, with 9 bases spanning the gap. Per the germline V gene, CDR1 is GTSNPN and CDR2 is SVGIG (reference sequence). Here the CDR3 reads CAWREYRNTEAFF. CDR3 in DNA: TGTGCCTGGAGGGAGTACCGGAACACTGAAGCTTTCTTT.

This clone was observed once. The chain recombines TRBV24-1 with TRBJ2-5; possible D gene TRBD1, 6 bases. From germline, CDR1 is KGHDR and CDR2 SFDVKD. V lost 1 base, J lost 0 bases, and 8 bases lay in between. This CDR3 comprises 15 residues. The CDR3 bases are TGTGCCACCAGTGATTTAAGGACAGACCAAGAGACCCAGTACTTC. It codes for CATSDLRTDQETQYF.

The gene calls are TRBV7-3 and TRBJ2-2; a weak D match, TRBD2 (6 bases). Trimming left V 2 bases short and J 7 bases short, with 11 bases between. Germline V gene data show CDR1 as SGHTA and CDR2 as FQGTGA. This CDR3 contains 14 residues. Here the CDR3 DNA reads TGTGCCAGCAGCTTAGCGGGGTCCGGCGGGGAGCTGTTTTTT. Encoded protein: CASSLAGSGGELFF.

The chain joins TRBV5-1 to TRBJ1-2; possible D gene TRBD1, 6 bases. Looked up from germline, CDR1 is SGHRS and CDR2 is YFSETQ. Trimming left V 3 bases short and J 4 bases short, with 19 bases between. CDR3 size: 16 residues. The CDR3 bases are TGCGCCAGCAGCTCGGCCCGGGGGGCGCAGAGCTATGGCTACACCTTC. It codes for CASSSARGAQSYGYTF.

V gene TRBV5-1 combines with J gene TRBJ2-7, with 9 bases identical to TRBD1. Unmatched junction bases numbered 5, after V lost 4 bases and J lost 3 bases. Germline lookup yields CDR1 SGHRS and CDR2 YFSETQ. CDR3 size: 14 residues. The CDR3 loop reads CASSTGTGFYEQYF. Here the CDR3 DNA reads TGCGCCAGCAGCACCGGGACAGGGTTCTACGAGCAGTACTTC. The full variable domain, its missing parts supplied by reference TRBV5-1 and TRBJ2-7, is KAGVTQTPRYLIKTRGQQVTLSCSPISGHRSVSWYQQTPGQGLQFLFEYFSETQRNKGNFPGRFSGRQFSNSRSEMNVSTLELGDSALYLCASSTGTGFYEQYFGPGTRLTVT.